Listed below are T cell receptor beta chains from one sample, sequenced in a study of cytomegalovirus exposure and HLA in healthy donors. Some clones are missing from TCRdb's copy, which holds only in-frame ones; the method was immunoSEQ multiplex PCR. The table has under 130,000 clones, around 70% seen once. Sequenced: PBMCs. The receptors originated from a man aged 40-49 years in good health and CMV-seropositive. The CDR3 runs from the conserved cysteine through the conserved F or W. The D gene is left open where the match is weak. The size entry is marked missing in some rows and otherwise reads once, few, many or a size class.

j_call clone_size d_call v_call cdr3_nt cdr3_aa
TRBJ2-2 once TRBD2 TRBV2 TGTGCCAGCACCCTGAGTAGCGGGTCTTCCACCGGGGAGCTGTTTTTT CASTLSSGSSTGELFF
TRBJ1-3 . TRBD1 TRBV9 TGTGCCAGCAGCGTAGGGGACAGCGCTGGAAACACCATATATTTT CASSVGDSAGNTIYF
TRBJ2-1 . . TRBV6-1 TGTGCCAGCAGTGAAGATGTAAGACTTTACTACAATGAGCAGTTCTTC CASSEDVRLYYNEQFF
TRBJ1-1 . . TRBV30 TGTGCCTGGAGGCCCGGACGGGACATTCAGAACACTGAAGCTTTCTTT CAWRPGRDIQNTEAFF
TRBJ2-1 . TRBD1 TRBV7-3 TGTGCCAGCAGCACCCGACAGGGGAATCTCAATGAGCAGTTCTTC CASSTRQGNLNEQFF
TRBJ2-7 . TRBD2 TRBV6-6 TGTGCCAGCAGTTCCCCGGGGTGGGGGAGGGCCTACGAGCAGTACTTC CASSSPGWGRAYEQYF
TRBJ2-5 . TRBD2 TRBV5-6 TGTGCCAGCAGCTTTGGCCTAGCGGCAGAGACCCAGTACTTC CASSFGLAAETQYF
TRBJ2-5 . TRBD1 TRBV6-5 TGTGCCAGCAGCCCCGACAGGGCCCTCCAAGAGACCCAGTACTTC CASSPDRALQETQYF
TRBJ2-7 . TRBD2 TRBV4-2 TGTGCCAGCAGCCAAGAAGGTCTGGCGGGAGTTTACGAGCAGTACTTC CASSQEGLAGVYEQYF
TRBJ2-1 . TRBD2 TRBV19 TGTGCCAGTAGTCCCGGTGGCGGGGGAATCAGGAATGAGCAGTTCTTC CASSPGGGGIRNEQFF
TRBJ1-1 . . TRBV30 TGTGCCTGGACCCGGACAGAGATAGCTTTCTTT CAWTRTEIAFF
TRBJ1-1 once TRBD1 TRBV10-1 TGCGCCAGCAGCGACAGGGGACGCACTGAAGCTTTCTTT CASSDRGRTEAFF
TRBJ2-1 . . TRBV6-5 TGTGCCAGCACCCTATATAATGAGCAGTTCTTC CASTLYNEQFF
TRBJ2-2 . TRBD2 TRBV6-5 TGTGCCTCCAATTGGGGGGGAAGCACCGGGGAGCTGTTTTTT CASNWGGSTGELFF
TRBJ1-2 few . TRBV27 TGTGCCAGCAGTTTATTCCCAGGTACCTATGGCTACACCTTC CASSLFPGTYGYTF
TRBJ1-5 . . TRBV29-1 TGCAGCGCGGGGGAACAGCCCCAGCATTTT CSAGEQPQHF
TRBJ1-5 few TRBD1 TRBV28 TGTGCCAGCAGTTCCTACAGGGGAGGCAATCAGCCCCAGCATTTT CASSSYRGGNQPQHF
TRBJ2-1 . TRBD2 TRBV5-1 TGCGCCAGCAGCCTCGCCGACAGGGGACTAGCGGGGTCTTTGGATGAGCAGTTCTTC CASSLADRGLAGSLDEQFF
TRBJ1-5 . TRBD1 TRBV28 TGTGCCAGCAGTGATGGACAGGGAGCTCAGCCCCAGCATTTT CASSDGQGAQPQHF
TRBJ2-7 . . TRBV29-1 TGCAGCGCCTTAGGGACACTTTCCTACGAGCAGTACTTC CSALGTLSYEQYF
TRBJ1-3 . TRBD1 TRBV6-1 TGTGCCAGCAGTGAAGAACAGGGGTCTGGAAACACCATATATTTT CASSEEQGSGNTIYF
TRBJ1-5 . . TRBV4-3 TGCGCCAGCAGCCAGAGCCGTAGCAATCAGCCCCAGCATTTT CASSQSRSNQPQHF
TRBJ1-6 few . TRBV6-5 TGTGCCAGCAGCTCCCTCAGGGATAATTCACCCCTCCACTTT CASSSLRDNSPLHF
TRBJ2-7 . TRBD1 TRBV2 TGTGCCAGCAGGGTTGGCTTGGGACAGGGCTACGAGCAGTACTTC CASRVGLGQGYEQYF
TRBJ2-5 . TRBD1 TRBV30 TGTGCCTGGAGGCTGACAGGGGGCAAAGAGACCCAGTACTTC CAWRLTGGKETQYF
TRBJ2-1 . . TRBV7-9 TGTGCCAGCAGCGAGCTAGTTGGTGAGCAGTTCTTC CASSELVGEQFF
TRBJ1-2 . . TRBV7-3 TGTGCCAGCAGCTTAGATGGACAGTACGGCTACACCTTC CASSLDGQYGYTF
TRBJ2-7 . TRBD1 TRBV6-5 TGTGCCAGCGCTTATACCGGGACAGGGGATAGCGAGCAGTACTTC CASAYTGTGDSEQYF
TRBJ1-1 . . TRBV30 TGTGCCTGGAGTGACATGAACACTGAAGCTTTCTTT CAWSDMNTEAFF
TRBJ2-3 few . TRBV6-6 TGTGCCAGCAGTTACGGGAGACTCACAGATACGCAGTATTTT CASSYGRLTDTQYF
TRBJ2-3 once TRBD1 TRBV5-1 TGCGCCAGCACCCCAAGTGGGACAGCAGGGGCAGATACGCAGTATTTT CASTPSGTAGADTQYF
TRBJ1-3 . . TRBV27 TGTGCCAGCAGTAATACCTTACCTCAGGGGTTCTCTGGAAACACCATATATTTT CASSNTLPQGFSGNTIYF
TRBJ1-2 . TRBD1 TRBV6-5 TGTGCCACAAAGGACAGGGGTAGATATGGCTACACCTTC CATKDRGRYGYTF
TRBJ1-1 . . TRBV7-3 TGTGCCAGCAGTACGGTTCAGGGAATGAACACTGAAGCTTTCTTT CASSTVQGMNTEAFF
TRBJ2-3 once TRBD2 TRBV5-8 TGTGCCTCCAAGACGGGAGGAGTTAGGAGAGATACGCAGTATTTT CASKTGGVRRDTQYF
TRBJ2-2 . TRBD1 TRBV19 TGTGCCAGTAGTAGACAGGGGGCGCACACCGGGGAGCTGTTTTTT CASSRQGAHTGELFF
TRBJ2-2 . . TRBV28 TGTGCCAGCACCCGACTAGCGAACACCGGGGAGCTGTTTTTT CASTRLANTGELFF
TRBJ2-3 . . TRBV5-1 TGCGCCAGCCAGGGGCCCCGCACAGATACGCAGTATTTT CASQGPRTDTQYF
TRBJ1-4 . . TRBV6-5 TGTGCCAGCAGCCCCCAAGGAGTTGGTGAAAAACTGTTTTTT CASSPQGVGEKLFF
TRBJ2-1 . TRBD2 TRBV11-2 TGTGCCAGCAGCCCCAGACTAGCCCAGAGCTCCTACAATGAGCAGTTCTTC CASSPRLAQSSYNEQFF